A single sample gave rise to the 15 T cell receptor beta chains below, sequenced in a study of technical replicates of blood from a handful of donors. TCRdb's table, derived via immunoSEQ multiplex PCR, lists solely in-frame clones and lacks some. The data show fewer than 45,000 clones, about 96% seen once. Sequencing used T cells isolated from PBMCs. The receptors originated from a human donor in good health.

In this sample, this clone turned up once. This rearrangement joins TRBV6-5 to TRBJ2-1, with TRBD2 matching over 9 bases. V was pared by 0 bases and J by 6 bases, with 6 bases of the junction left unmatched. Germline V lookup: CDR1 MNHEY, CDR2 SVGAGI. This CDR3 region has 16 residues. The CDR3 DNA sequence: TGTGCCAGCAGTTACTCGGCGGGAGGGGTTTTCAATGAGCAGTTCTTC. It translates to CASSYSAGGVFNEQFF.

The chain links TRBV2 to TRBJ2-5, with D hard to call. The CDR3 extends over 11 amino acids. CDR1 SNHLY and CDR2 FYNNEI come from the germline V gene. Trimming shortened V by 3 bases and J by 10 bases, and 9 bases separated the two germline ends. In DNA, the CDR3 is TGTGCCAGCAGTGAGTTTGCGTTCCAGTACTTC. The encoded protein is CASSEFAFQYF.

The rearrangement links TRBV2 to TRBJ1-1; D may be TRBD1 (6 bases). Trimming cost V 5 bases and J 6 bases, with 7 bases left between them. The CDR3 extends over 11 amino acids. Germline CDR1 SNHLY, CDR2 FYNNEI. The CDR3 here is CASSSGAEAFF. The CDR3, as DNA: TGTGCCAGCAGTTCAGGGGCTGAAGCTTTCTTT.

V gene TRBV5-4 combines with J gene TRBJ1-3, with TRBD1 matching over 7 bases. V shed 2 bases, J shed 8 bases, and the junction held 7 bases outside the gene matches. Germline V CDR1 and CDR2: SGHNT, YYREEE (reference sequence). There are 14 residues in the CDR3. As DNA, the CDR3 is TGTGCCAGCAGCTTCCTAGACAGGGATCACACCATATATTTT. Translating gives CASSFLDRDHTIYF.

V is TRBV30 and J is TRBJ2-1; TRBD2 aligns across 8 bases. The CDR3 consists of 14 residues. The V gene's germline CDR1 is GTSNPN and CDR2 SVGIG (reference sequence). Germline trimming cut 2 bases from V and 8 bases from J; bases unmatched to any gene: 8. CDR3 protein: CAWSSGSLIDEQFF. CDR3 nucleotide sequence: TGTGCCTGGAGTAGCGGGAGCCTTATCGATGAGCAGTTCTTC.

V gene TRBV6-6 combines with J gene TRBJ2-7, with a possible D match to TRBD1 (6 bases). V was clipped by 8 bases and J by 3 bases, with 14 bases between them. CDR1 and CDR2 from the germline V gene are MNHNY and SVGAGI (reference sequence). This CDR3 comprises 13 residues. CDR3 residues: CASLGHQVYEQYF. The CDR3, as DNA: TGTGCCAGCTTGGGACATCAGGTCTACGAGCAGTACTTC.

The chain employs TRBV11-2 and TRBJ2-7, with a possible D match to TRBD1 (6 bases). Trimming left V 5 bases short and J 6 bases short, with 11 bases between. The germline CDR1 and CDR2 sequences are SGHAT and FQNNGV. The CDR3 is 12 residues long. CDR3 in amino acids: CASSPQGIEQYF. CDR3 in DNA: TGTGCCAGCAGCCCCCAGGGGATCGAGCAGTACTTC.

The CDR3 reads CASSLEVAGNYEQYF. The CDR3 DNA reads as TGTGCCAGCAGCTTAGAGGTAGCGGGCAACTACGAGCAGTACTTC. The J gene is TRBJ2-7, the V gene TRBV11-2; 7 bases map to TRBD2. V shed 0 bases, J shed 3 bases, and the junction held 5 bases outside the gene matches. This CDR3 is built from 15 residues. Per the germline V gene, CDR1 is SGHAT and CDR2 is FQNNGV.

CDR3 sequence: CSVAGTGKQYF. The CDR3, as DNA: TGCAGCGTGGCCGGGACAGGAAAGCAGTACTTC. The chain is built from TRBV29-1 and TRBJ2-7, with 8 bases fitting TRBD1. V lost 6 bases and J lost 8; bases outside the gene matches: 6. In germline, CDR1 is SQVTM, CDR2 ANQGSEA. The CDR3 has 11 amino acids.

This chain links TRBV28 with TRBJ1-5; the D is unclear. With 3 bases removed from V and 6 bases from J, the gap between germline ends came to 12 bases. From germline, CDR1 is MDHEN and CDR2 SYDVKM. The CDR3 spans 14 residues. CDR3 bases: TGTGCCAGCAGTTTTCCCGGGGTGGGTCAGCCCCAGCATTTT. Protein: CASSFPGVGQPQHF.

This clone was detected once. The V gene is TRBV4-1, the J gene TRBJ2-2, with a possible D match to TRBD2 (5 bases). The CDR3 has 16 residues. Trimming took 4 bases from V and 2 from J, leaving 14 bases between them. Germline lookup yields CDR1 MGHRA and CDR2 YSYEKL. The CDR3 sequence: CASSPHPGTNTGELFF. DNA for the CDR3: TGCGCCAGCAGCCCGCACCCGGGAACTAACACCGGGGAGCTGTTTTTT.

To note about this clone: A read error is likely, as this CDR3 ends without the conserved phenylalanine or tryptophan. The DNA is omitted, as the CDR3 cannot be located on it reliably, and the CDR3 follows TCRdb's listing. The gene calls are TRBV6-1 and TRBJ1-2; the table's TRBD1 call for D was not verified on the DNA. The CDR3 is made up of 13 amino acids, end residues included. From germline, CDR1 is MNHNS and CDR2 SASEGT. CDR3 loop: CASRPGAGTSNRL.

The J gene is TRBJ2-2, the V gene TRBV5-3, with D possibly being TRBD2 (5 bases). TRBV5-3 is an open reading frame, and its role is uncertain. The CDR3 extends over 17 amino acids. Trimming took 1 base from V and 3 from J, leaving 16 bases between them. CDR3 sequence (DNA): TGTGCCAGAAGCTTGCCTAGCCACACTATCTACACCGGGGAGCTGTTTTTT. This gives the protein CARSLPSHTIYTGELFF.

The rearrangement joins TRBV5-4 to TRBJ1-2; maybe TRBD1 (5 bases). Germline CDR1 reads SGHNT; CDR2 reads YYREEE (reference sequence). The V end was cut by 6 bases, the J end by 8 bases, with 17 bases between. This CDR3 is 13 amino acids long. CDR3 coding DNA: TGTGCCAGCACCCCTCGCTGGGGGGACGGCTACACCTTC. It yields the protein CASTPRWGDGYTF. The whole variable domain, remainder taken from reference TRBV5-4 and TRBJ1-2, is ETGVTQSPTHLIKTRGQQVTLRCSSQSGHNTVSWYQQALGQGPQFIFQYYREEENGRGNFPPRFSGLQFPNYSSELNVNALELDDSALYLCASTPRWGDGYTFGSGTRLTVV.

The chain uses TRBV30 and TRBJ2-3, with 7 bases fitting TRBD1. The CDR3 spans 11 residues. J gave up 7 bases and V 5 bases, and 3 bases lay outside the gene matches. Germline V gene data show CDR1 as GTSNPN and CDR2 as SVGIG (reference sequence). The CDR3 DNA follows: TGTGCCTGGGCGACAGGGAATACGCAGTATTTT. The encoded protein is CAWATGNTQYF.